This T cell receptor beta chain originates from a study of T cells in Graves' hyperthyroidism and ophthalmopathy. On the study more broadly: Peripheral blood was secured at the point of initial diagnosis, before any treatment.

The sample holds many counts of this clonotype. This CDR3 spans 13 amino acids. CDR1 DFQATT and CDR2 SNEGSKA come from the germline V gene (reference sequence). V lost 4 bases and J lost 3; bases outside the gene matches: 5. RNA transcripts provided the source from which TCR beta CDR3 regions were amplified. A first-round RT-PCR of the TCR CDR3 used the HTBI primer set. TCRdb processed the multiplex PCR reads anew with MiXCR; each CDR3 protein has one entry. The table includes approximately 380,000 distinct CDR3 sequences, around a sixth detected once. The PBMCs were sourced from fresh peripheral blood (more than 8.5 ml).

This TCR derives from a man aged 18-30 years with Graves' ophthalmopathy. The chain carries TRBV20-1 and TRBJ1-2; the match to TRBD1 covers 7 bases. Sample: blood. Here the CDR3 reads CSAKRGPDYGYTF. The CDR3 bases are TGCAGTGCTAAAAGGGGGCCTGACTATGGCTACACCTTC.